The clone carrying this TCR beta chain appeared a few times. No antigen is known for it. The sample belongs to a study of identical twins. Study-level findings and limits: Conclusions leaned on cross-sectional statistical analysis and did not track the same donors over time. Modeled out-of-frame TCR alpha sharing in monozygotic twins fell below observed levels.

The CDR3 sequence is 12 residues long. Germline lookup yields CDR1 SGHTA and CDR2 FQGNSA. V dropped 5 bases and J dropped 5 bases, with 8 bases sitting between them. From the 5' RACE reads, TCRdb called clonotypes with MiXCR, one entry per CDR3 protein. There are approximately 1.8 million distinct CDR3 sequences in the sample; roughly 35% occur only once, and about 0.27% lies in the top ten. The rearrangement joins TRBV7-2 to TRBJ2-3; the D is unclear. Input material: cord blood. This TCR came from a newborn girl in good health. CDR3 DNA sequence: TGTGCCAGCAGCCGTAATATAGATACGCAGTATTTT. It encodes CASSRNIDTQYF.